The 6 T cell receptor beta chains listed next were all sequenced from one sample in a study of shared clonotypes between healthy human individuals. Here immunoSEQ multiplex PCR was the method, and the copy in TCRdb shows in-frame clones only, minus some. The table includes hundreds of thousands of clones, around 78% detected once. The sequencing input was memory CD4+ T cells sorted from blood. Subset described: CD45RA-negative fraction. The origin of the receptors is a woman aged 25 to 39 in good health.

This rearrangement joins TRBV10-1 to TRBJ2-2; TRBD1 matches 7 bases. The CDR3 loop spans 14 amino acids. CDR1 WNHNN and CDR2 SYGVQD come from the germline V gene (reference sequence). The V gene end was trimmed by 0 bases and the J gene end by 8 bases; junction bases not matched to a gene: 3. The CDR3 sequence: CASSESGGFGELFF. The CDR3 bases are TGCGCCAGCAGTGAGTCAGGGGGCTTTGGGGAGCTGTTTTTT.

The J gene is TRBJ1-1, the V gene TRBV29-1; 7 nucleotides line up with TRBD1. The CDR3 has 14 amino acids. Losses at the gene ends were 7 bases for V and 4 bases for J; bases not matched to a gene: 12. Germline assignment: CDR1 SQVTM and CDR2 ANQGSEA. CDR3: CSALRTGEATEAFF. DNA of the CDR3: TGCAGCGCCCTAAGGACAGGAGAGGCCACTGAAGCTTTCTTT.

V and J are TRBV28 and TRBJ1-3, with D uncertain. Germline CDR1 MDHEN, CDR2 SYDVKM. Trimming shortened V by 6 bases and J by 0 bases, and 6 bases separated the two germline ends. This CDR3 has 13 amino acids. This chain's CDR3 is CASRSISGNTIYF. The CDR3 region has the DNA TGTGCCAGCAGGTCCATCTCTGGAAACACCATATATTTT.

V and J are TRBV19 and TRBJ2-7, with unresolved D. Looked up from germline, CDR1 is LNHDA and CDR2 is SQIVND (reference sequence). CDR3 length: 14 amino acids. With 3 bases removed from V and 3 bases from J, the gap between germline ends came to 12 bases. CDR3 nucleotides: TGTGCCAGTAGTATTTGGGGTGAGGACTACGAGCAGTACTTC. It specifies CASSIWGEDYEQYF.

V usage is TRBV11-3 and J usage is TRBJ2-7; 8 nucleotides align to TRBD2. Germline V CDR1 and CDR2: SGHNT, YENEEA. The V gene end was trimmed by 5 bases and the J gene end by 2 bases; junction bases not matched to a gene: 5. The CDR3 covers 14 residues. The chain's CDR3 is CASSISGIPYEQYF. CDR3 DNA sequence: TGTGCCAGCAGCATTAGCGGGATTCCCTACGAGCAGTACTTC.

This clone has just a few counts. The chain employs TRBV15 and TRBJ1-5, with D possibly TRBD1 on 5 matching bases. In germline, CDR1 is LNHNV, CDR2 YYDKDF (reference sequence). The V end was cut by 5 bases, the J end by 5 bases, with 25 bases between. The CDR3 is made up of 18 amino acids. The DNA for the CDR3 is TGTGCCACCAGCTACCCCCCGCGGCGGGGGAGGGGTGATCAGCCCCAGCATTTT. It translates to CATSYPPRRGRGDQPQHF.